The 25 T cell receptor beta chains presented below share a single source sample, sequenced in a study of response to subunit inactivated influenza vaccine. TCRdb called the RT-PCR reads again in MiXCR, with one record for every CDR3 protein. The data show 710,000 or so distinct CDR3 sequences, approximately 14% seen once. Material: PBMCs from blood, obtained about 13 days after vaccination. The receptor source for this set is a man aged 50-60 years who received an inactivated influenza vaccine.

This chain joins TRBV20-1 and TRBJ2-3, with 7 bases aligning to TRBD1. Germline V gene data show CDR1 as DFQATT and CDR2 as SNEGSKA (reference sequence). CDR3 length: 14 amino acids. V dropped 5 bases and J dropped 2; count of bases not matched to a gene: 7. The CDR3 loop reads CSAGRDSHTDTQYF. The CDR3, as DNA: TGCAGTGCTGGCCGGGACAGCCACACAGATACGCAGTATTTT.

This chain uses TRBV29-1 with TRBJ2-1; tentatively, D is TRBD2 (5 bases). The CDR3 length is 16 residues. V lost 3 bases, J lost 8 bases, and 23 bases lay in between. The germline gives CDR1 SQVTM, CDR2 ANQGSEA. CDR3 loop: CSVESGHALAGDEQFF. For the CDR3, the DNA is TGCAGCGTTGAGTCGGGTCACGCGCTAGCTGGGGATGAGCAGTTCTTC.

In its sample, this clonotype was seen a few times. The CDR3 reads CASRPANTGELFF. The CDR3 DNA is TGCGCCAGCAGGCCAGCGAACACCGGGGAGCTGTTTTTT. The chain is built from TRBV10-2 and TRBJ2-2; D unresolved. Germline values: CDR1 WSHSY, CDR2 SAAADI. The length of the CDR3 is 13 residues. The V and J ends lost 6 bases and 0 bases respectively, with 5 bases between them.

This clonotype was seen repeatedly, ten times or more. This rearrangement joins TRBV7-9 to TRBJ2-2; D is ambiguous. This CDR3 region has 13 residues. Germline values: CDR1 SEHNR, CDR2 FQNEAQ (reference sequence). V lost 5 bases, J lost 4 bases, and 8 bases lay in between. Here the CDR3 reads CASSPPRTGELFF. The CDR3 region has the DNA TGTGCCAGCAGCCCCCCCCGCACCGGGGAGCTGTTTTTT.

The CDR3, as DNA: TGTGCCACCAGCAGTGCCCGACAGGGGCGGAGGAATGAGCAGTTCTTC. Its translation: CATSSARQGRRNEQFF. The chain combines TRBV15 with TRBJ2-1; TRBD1 matches 8 bases. The CDR3 is 16 residues long. The ends lost 3 bases at V and 7 bases at J; junction bases unmatched: 11. CDR1 is LNHNV and CDR2 is YYDKDF in the germline V gene (reference sequence).

The chain has TRBV12-3 or TRBV12-4 and TRBJ2-5; tentative D call: TRBD1 (6 bases). Trimming left V 3 bases short and J 3 bases short, with 11 bases between. This CDR3 comprises 14 residues. The CDR3 sequence: CASSFTDREETQYF. The CDR3 coding sequence is TGTGCCAGCAGTTTCACGGACAGAGAAGAGACCCAGTACTTC.

The chain recombines TRBV6-2 or TRBV6-3 with TRBJ1-1; TRBD1 is a possible D gene (5 bases). The germline V gene encodes CDR1 MNHEY and CDR2 SVGEGT. The V gene lost 5 bases and the J gene lost 4 bases, with 20 bases spanning the gap. The CDR3 loop spans 16 amino acids. CDR3 loop: CASSPRGEGSLTEAFF. DNA for the CDR3: TGTGCCAGCAGTCCCCGAGGGGAGGGTTCCCTCACTGAAGCTTTCTTT.

CDR3 DNA: TGCAGTGCTTCCGGGACAGTCTATGGCTACACCTTC. Encoded protein: CSASGTVYGYTF. This chain connects TRBV20-1 to TRBJ1-2, with 7 bases that match TRBD1. V was clipped by 5 bases and J by 4 bases; unmatched bases: 4. This CDR3 spans 12 amino acids. CDR1 is DFQATT and CDR2 is SNEGSKA in the germline V gene (reference sequence).

V gene TRBV6-2 or TRBV6-3 combines with J gene TRBJ2-5, with D uncertain. Trimming removed 2 bases at V and 5 bases at J, with 12 bases between. The CDR3 extends over 14 amino acids. CDR1 is MNHEY, CDR2 SVGEGT, per germline. In DNA form, the CDR3 reads TGTGCCAGCAGTTACCCAGGCCTAGGGGAGACCCAGTACTTC. The encoded protein is CASSYPGLGETQYF.

This clonotype was found many times. V gene TRBV6-4 combines with J gene TRBJ2-1, with a tentative D call TRBD2 (6 bases). The V end was cut by 5 bases, the J end by 7 bases, with 21 bases between. Looked up from germline, CDR1 is MRHNA and CDR2 is SNTAGT. CDR3 length equals 16 residues. CDR3 region: CASSKKESGGPNEQFF. The CDR3 DNA follows: TGTGCCAGCAGTAAAAAGGAGAGTGGAGGGCCGAATGAGCAGTTCTTC.

The chain carries TRBV29-1 and TRBJ1-6, with D tentatively TRBD1 (6 bases). Germline V gives CDR1 SQVTM, CDR2 ANQGSEA. Trimming took off 5 bases at V and 5 bases at J, with 10 bases between the two ends. The CDR3 is 13 residues long. The CDR3 here is CSVRQDHNSPLHF. CDR3 bases: TGCAGCGTTCGACAGGACCATAATTCACCCCTCCACTTT.

This clonotype was seen only a few times. This chain connects TRBV6-2 or TRBV6-3 to TRBJ2-1, with 8 bases matching TRBD2. The CDR3 covers 14 residues. V was clipped by 4 bases and J by 8 bases; unmatched bases: 7. The germline CDR1 and CDR2 sequences are MNHEY and SVGEGT. CDR3 region: CASSSWLAGDEQFF. CDR3 coding DNA: TGTGCCAGCAGTTCGTGGCTAGCGGGCGATGAGCAGTTCTTC.

This clonotype occurred a few times. V and J are TRBV4-1 and TRBJ2-1; maybe TRBD2 (6 bases). CDR3 length: 15 amino acids. The germline V gene has CDR1 MGHRA and CDR2 YSYEKL. Deletions cut 2 bases from V and 8 bases from J, with 16 bases between. In nucleotides, the CDR3 is TGCGCCAGCAGCCAACTTCTAACGGGAGAGGATGAGCAGTTCTTC. Residues: CASSQLLTGEDEQFF.

This clonotype was seen only a few times. The chain is built from TRBV7-9 and TRBJ2-1, with D tentatively TRBD2 (5 bases). Germline V gene data show CDR1 as SEHNR and CDR2 as FQNEAQ (reference sequence). The CDR3 runs to 16 residues. The germline V and J ends were trimmed by 2 bases and 0 bases, with 11 bases remaining between them. The DNA of the CDR3 is TGTGCCAGCAGCTTACCCACTAGTTCCTCCTACAATGAGCAGTTCTTC. This codes for CASSLPTSSSYNEQFF.

This clonotype was recorded at least ten times. The chain joins TRBV29-1 to TRBJ2-3, with D perhaps TRBD2 (6 bases). Trimming cost V 4 bases and J 6 bases, with 17 bases left between them. The CDR3 contains 14 residues. CDR1 SQVTM and CDR2 ANQGSEA come from the germline V gene. CDR3 DNA: TGCAGCGTTGCAGGGACTGGCAGAGGGGATACGCAGTATTTT. Residues: CSVAGTGRGDTQYF.

The chain joins TRBV7-9 to TRBJ2-2, with 7 bases identical to TRBD1. V was clipped by 7 bases and J by 2 bases; unmatched bases: 4. The length of the CDR3 is 14 residues. Germline lookup yields CDR1 SEHNR and CDR2 FQNEAQ (reference sequence). The CDR3 DNA sequence: TGTGCCAGCAATAGACAGGGAAACACCGGGGAGCTGTTTTTT. Protein sequence: CASNRQGNTGELFF.

This clonotype was recorded many times. This rearrangement joins TRBV29-1 to TRBJ2-1, with 7 positions matching TRBD1. In germline, CDR1 is SQVTM, CDR2 ANQGSEA. This CDR3 region has 15 residues. Losses at the gene ends were 5 bases for V and 3 bases for J; bases not matched to a gene: 10. The CDR3 sequence is CSVSPTGSYYNEQFF. Written as DNA, the CDR3 is TGCAGCGTTTCCCCGACAGGGAGCTACTACAATGAGCAGTTCTTC.

The chain recombines TRBV12-3 or TRBV12-4 with TRBJ2-2; the D is unclear. The CDR3 has 11 amino acids. V lost 6 bases and J lost 7, with 6 bases in between. This CDR3 reads CASRGFGELFF. Here the CDR3 DNA reads TGTGCCAGCAGGGGTTTCGGGGAGCTGTTTTTT.

The chain carries TRBV6-1 and TRBJ2-1, with 11 bases identical to TRBD2. V dropped 7 bases and J dropped 1; count of bases not matched to a gene: 9. This CDR3 is built from 17 residues. Germline values: CDR1 MNHNS, CDR2 SASEGT. DNA of the CDR3: TGTGCCAGCAAGATAACGGGACTAGCGGCATCCTACAATGAGCAGTTCTTC. Translation: CASKITGLAASYNEQFF.

The chain uses TRBV15 and TRBJ1-1; D unclear. CDR3 size: 13 residues. V gave up 1 base and J gave up 0 bases, with 3 bases separating them. The germline V gene has CDR1 LNHNV and CDR2 YYDKDF (reference sequence). CDR3 DNA: TGTGCCACCAGCAGAGTAATGAACACTGAAGCTTTCTTT. This sequence encodes CATSRVMNTEAFF.

This clonotype was observed a few times. The rearrangement joins TRBV5-1 to TRBJ1-4; D unresolved. This CDR3 spans 14 amino acids. Germline assignment: CDR1 SGHRS and CDR2 YFSETQ. Trimming took 0 bases from V and 0 from J, leaving 3 bases between them. Written as DNA, the CDR3 is TGCGCCAGCAGCTTGGCCGCAACTAATGAAAAACTGTTTTTT. Residues: CASSLAATNEKLFF.

There are a few counts of this clonotype. The chain links TRBV10-3 to TRBJ2-1; D remains unclear. CDR1 is ENHRY, CDR2 SYGVKD, per germline. Between the trimmed V and J ends, which lost 8 bases and 6 bases, there was a span of 20 bases. This CDR3 has 15 amino acids. Here the CDR3 reads CAIAPQVGGLNEQFF. CDR3 DNA: TGTGCCATCGCCCCCCAGGTAGGCGGTCTCAATGAGCAGTTCTTC.

This clonotype has a count of ten or more. The chain combines TRBV4-1 with TRBJ2-1; 11 nucleotides align to TRBD2. The CDR3 has 19 amino acids. Trimming cost V 1 base and J 0 bases; bases outside gene matches: 8. Germline-derived CDR1 and CDR2 are MGHRA and YSYEKL. Written as DNA, the CDR3 is TGCGCCAGCAGCCAAGTCGTACTAGCGGGAGATTTCTCCTACAATGAGCAGTTCTTC. Translating it yields CASSQVVLAGDFSYNEQFF.

The chain combines TRBV7-2 with TRBJ1-2; TRBD1 might be the D (6 bases). Germline CDR1 and CDR2: SGHTA and FQGNSA. Trimming stripped 2 bases from V and 5 bases from J, with 15 bases between. The CDR3 loop spans 15 amino acids. The CDR3 bases are TGTGCCAGCAGCTTATCTTGGGACATAGGTTATGGCTACACCTTC. Its translation is CASSLSWDIGYGYTF.

Comment on this clonotype: Because it lacks the conserved phenylalanine or tryptophan at the end, this CDR3 is likely a read error. In DNA form, the CDR3 reads TGTGCCACCAGTGATTCGGGTCGGACAGGGGCCAGGGAGACCCAGTACCTC. The encoded protein is CATSDSGRTGARETQYL. This chain links TRBV24-1 with TRBJ2-5; 9 bases map to TRBD1. The junction had 11 bases not matched to a gene; V was cut back by 2 bases and J by 5 bases. CDR3 length: 17 residues. In germline, CDR1 is KGHDR, CDR2 SFDVKD.